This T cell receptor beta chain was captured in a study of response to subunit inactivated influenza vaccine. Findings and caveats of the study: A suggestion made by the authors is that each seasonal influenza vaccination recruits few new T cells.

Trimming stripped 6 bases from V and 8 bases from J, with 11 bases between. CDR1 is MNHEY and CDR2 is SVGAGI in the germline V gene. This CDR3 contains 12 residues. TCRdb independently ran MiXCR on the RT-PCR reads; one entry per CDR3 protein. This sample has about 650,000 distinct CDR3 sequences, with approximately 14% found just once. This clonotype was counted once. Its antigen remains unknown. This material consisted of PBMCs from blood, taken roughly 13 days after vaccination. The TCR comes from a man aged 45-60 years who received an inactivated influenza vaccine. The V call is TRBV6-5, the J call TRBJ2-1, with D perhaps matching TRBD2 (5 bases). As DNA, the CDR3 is TGTGCCAGCAGAGGGAGAGGTGATGAGCAGTTCTTC. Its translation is CASRGRGDEQFF.